The clone carrying this T cell receptor (beta chain) showed up just once. Profiled with immunoSEQ multiplex PCR; TCRdb holds only in-frame clones, not every one. The table records about 54,000 clones, around 95% of them present only once. This entry comes from a study of control samples from healthy donors and cancer patients. Germline values: CDR1 MNHEY, CDR2 SMNVEV (reference sequence). The CDR3 contains 14 residues. With 6 bases removed from V and 6 bases from J, the gap between germline ends came to 16 bases. Sequencing input: blood. The V call is TRBV27, the J call TRBJ2-3; D possibly corresponds to TRBD1 (5 bases). This TCR was sampled from a woman aged 25 to 39 in good health. Here the CDR3 reads CASRSSTAWDTQYF. DNA for the CDR3: TGTGCCAGCAGATCATCGACAGCGTGGGATACGCAGTATTTT.